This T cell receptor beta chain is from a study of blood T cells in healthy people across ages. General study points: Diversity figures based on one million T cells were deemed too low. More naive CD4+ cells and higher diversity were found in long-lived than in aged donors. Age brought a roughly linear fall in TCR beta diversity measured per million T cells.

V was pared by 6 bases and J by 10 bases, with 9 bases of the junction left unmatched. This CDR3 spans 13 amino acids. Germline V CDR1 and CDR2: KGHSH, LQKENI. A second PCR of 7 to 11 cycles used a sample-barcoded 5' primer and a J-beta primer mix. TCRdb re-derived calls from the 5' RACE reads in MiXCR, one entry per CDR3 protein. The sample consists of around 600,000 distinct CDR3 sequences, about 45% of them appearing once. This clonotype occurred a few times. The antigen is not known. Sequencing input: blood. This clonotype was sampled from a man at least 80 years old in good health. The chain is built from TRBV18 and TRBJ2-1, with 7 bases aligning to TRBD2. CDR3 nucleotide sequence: TGTGCCAGCTCGCCGAGACTAGCATCCGAGCAGTTCTTC. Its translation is CASSPRLASEQFF.